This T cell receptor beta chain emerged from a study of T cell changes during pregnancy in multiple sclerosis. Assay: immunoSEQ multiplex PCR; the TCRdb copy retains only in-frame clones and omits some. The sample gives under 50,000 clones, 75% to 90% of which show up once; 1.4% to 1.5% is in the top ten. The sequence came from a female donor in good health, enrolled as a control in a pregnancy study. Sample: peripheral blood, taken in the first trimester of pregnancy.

The CDR3 sequence is CASRREAFTDTQYF. DNA for the CDR3: TGTGCCAGCAGGCGGGAGGCCTTCACAGATACGCAGTATTTT. The chain is built from TRBV6-4 and TRBJ2-3; TRBD2 matches at 8 bases. CDR1 is MRHNA, CDR2 SNTAGT, per germline. V lost 6 bases and J lost 2; bases outside the gene matches: 4. CDR3 length equals 14 residues.